A single sample is the source of the 25 T cell receptor beta chains below, sequenced in a study of T cell responses to AZD1222 COVID-19 vaccine. Only in-frame clones appear in the TCRdb table, and some are missing; sequencing was by immunoSEQ multiplex PCR. The sample lists about 180,000 clones; almost 90% were seen once. The sequences come from peripheral blood, collected 28 days after the second AZD1222 dose. The receptors originated from an adult who received the AZD1222 COVID-19 vaccine.

V usage is TRBV7-6 and J usage is TRBJ2-7; 9 bases line up with TRBD1. Germline values: CDR1 SGHVS, CDR2 FNYEAQ. V was clipped by 1 base and J by 6 bases; unmatched bases: 10. The CDR3 loop spans 16 amino acids. The CDR3 nucleotides are TGTGCCAGCAGCTTAGACGTCCCGGGGACAGGGCCCGAGCAGTACTTC. It specifies CASSLDVPGTGPEQYF.

CDR3 coding DNA: TGTGCCAGCAGCTTGATGATGCGGAGTGGGGAGCTTAATGAAAAACTGTTTTTT. This codes for CASSLMMRSGELNEKLFF. This chain connects TRBV5-6 to TRBJ1-4; D unresolved. Germline V gene sequence: CDR1 SGHDT, CDR2 YYEEEE. This CDR3 is 18 amino acids long. Trimming stripped 1 base from V and 4 bases from J, with 20 bases between. The entire variable domain, with the rest obtained from reference TRBV5-6 and TRBJ1-4, is as follows: DAGVTQSPTHLIKTRGQQVTLRCSPKSGHDTVSWYQQALGQGPQFIFQYYEEEERQRGNFPDRFSGHQFPNYSSELNVNALLLGDSALYLCASSLMMRSGELNEKLFFGSGTQLSVL.

V is TRBV5-6 and J is TRBJ1-1; D not certain. The V gene lost 0 bases and the J gene lost 1 base, with 7 bases spanning the gap. Per the germline V gene, CDR1 is SGHDT and CDR2 is YYEEEE. The CDR3 contains 14 residues. The CDR3 loop reads CASSLAPQNTEAFF. CDR3 DNA sequence: TGTGCCAGCAGCTTGGCCCCCCAGAACACTGAAGCTTTCTTT.

The gene calls are TRBV30 and TRBJ1-6; D call uncertain. This CDR3 comprises 14 residues. The ends were cut back, 1 base at V and 7 bases at J, with 11 bases in the middle. Germline values: CDR1 GTSNPN, CDR2 SVGIG (reference sequence). The CDR3 bases are TGTGCCTGGAGTGGTTTGGGTAGGAATTCACCCCTCCACTTT. This sequence encodes CAWSGLGRNSPLHF. The complete variable domain, with remaining parts taken from reference TRBV30 and TRBJ1-6, reads SQTIHQWPATLVQPVGSPLSLECTVEGTSNPNLYWYRQAAGRGLQLLFYSVGIGQISSEVPQNLSASRPQDRQFILSSKKLLLSDSGFYLCAWSGLGRNSPLHFGNGTRLTVT.

The rearrangement joins TRBV7-8 to TRBJ2-5; D remains ambiguous. Germline assignment: CDR1 SGHVS and CDR2 FQNEAQ. The CDR3 length is 14 residues. V lost 0 bases to trimming and J lost 1 base, with 6 bases between them. The CDR3: CASSLAGPQETQYF. Written as DNA, the CDR3 is TGTGCCAGCAGCTTAGCGGGCCCCCAAGAGACCCAGTACTTC. The full variable domain, its missing parts supplied by reference TRBV7-8 and TRBJ2-5, is GAGVSQSPRYKVAKRGQDVALRCDPISGHVSLFWYQQALGQGPEFLTYFQNEAQLDKSGLPSDRFFAERPEGSVSTLKIQRTQQEDSAVYLCASSLAGPQETQYFGPGTRLLVL.

Notes on this clone: The same CDR3 arises from other DNA sequences in this sample as well. This rearrangement joins TRBV7-9 to TRBJ2-1; no firm D call. This CDR3 has 14 residues. CDR1 is SEHNR and CDR2 is FQNEAQ in the germline V gene (reference sequence). Trimming pared 2 bases from V and 3 bases from J, leaving 8 bases between. Here the CDR3 DNA reads TGTGCCAGCAGCTTAAGGGATAGCTACAATGAGCAGTTCTTC. Protein: CASSLRDSYNEQFF.

This sequence joins TRBV7-6 and TRBJ2-6; tentatively, D is TRBD1 (5 bases). In germline, CDR1 is SGHVS, CDR2 FNYEAQ. This CDR3 is 18 amino acids long. V dropped 5 bases and J dropped 0 bases, with 17 bases sitting between them. The CDR3: CASSPRQILSSGANVLTF. The CDR3 DNA follows: TGTGCCAGCAGCCCTCGACAGATACTTAGCTCTGGGGCCAACGTCCTGACTTTC.

This chain links TRBV19 with TRBJ1-1; D uncertain. Trimming removed 9 bases from V and 5 bases from J, with 10 bases in between. CDR3 length: 11 residues. Germline V gene data show CDR1 as LNHDA and CDR2 as SQIVND (reference sequence). CDR3 sequence reads: CASLRSTEAFF. The CDR3 DNA reads TGTGCCAGCCTGAGGAGTACTGAAGCTTTCTTT.

This clone was detected only a few times. The gene calls are TRBV11-2 and TRBJ2-3; tentatively, D is TRBD2 (6 bases). Germline-derived CDR1 and CDR2 are SGHAT and FQNNGV. Deletions cut 1 base from V and 2 bases from J, with 13 bases between. CDR3 size: 16 residues. The CDR3 region has the DNA TGTGCCAGCAGCTTAGGGGGGGACTTCTACACAGATACGCAGTATTTT. Protein product: CASSLGGDFYTDTQYF.

This clone was recorded many times. This rearrangement joins TRBV4-1 to TRBJ1-3, with D maybe TRBD1 (5 bases). Trimming removed 1 base from V and 6 bases from J, with 19 bases in between. The germline gives CDR1 MGHRA, CDR2 YSYEKL. This CDR3 has 17 amino acids. CDR3 nucleotide sequence: TGCGCCAGCAGCCAAGGCCCTGCCTGGGGGGATGAAAACACCATATATTTT. Amino acid sequence: CASSQGPAWGDENTIYF.

CDR3 DNA sequence: TGTGCCAACGGACAGGGCTACAATGAGCAGTTCTTC. This encodes CANGQGYNEQFF. The chain recombines TRBV6-5 with TRBJ2-1, with 8 bases that match TRBD1. V was pared by 10 bases and J by 3 bases, with 2 bases of the junction left unmatched. The CDR3 has 12 residues. Germline CDR1 is MNHEY and CDR2 is SVGAGI.

Comment on this clone: This same CDR3 is encoded by further DNA sequences in the sample. The gene calls are TRBV18 and TRBJ1-5; possibly TRBD1 for D (5 bases). Germline V gives CDR1 KGHSH, CDR2 LQKENI. The CDR3 contains 13 residues. V was clipped by 2 bases and J by 5 bases, with 7 bases between them. The CDR3 loop reads CASSPGGDQPQHF. In DNA, the CDR3 is TGTGCCAGCTCACCAGGAGGGGATCAGCCCCAGCATTTT.

V usage is TRBV14 and J usage is TRBJ1-2; no definite D call. V lost 4 bases to trimming and J lost 5 bases, with 11 bases between them. The CDR3 consists of 13 residues. Germline V gene sequence: CDR1 SGHDN, CDR2 FVKESK. The CDR3 DNA reads TGTGCCAGCAGCCTGGGGTCTGGTTATGGCTACACCTTC. Translated: CASSLGSGYGYTF.

A remark on this clone: Other DNA sequences within the sample encode an identical CDR3. The J gene is TRBJ1-5, the V gene TRBV6-5; the D gene is possibly TRBD1 (6 bases). Germline CDR1 MNHEY, CDR2 SVGAGI. The V end lost 5 bases, the J end lost 4 bases, and 9 bases lay between the germline ends. The CDR3 has 13 residues. The CDR3 reads CASSPRGNQPQHF. Here the CDR3 DNA reads TGTGCCAGCAGTCCCAGGGGAAATCAGCCCCAGCATTTT.

The chain joins TRBV5-6 to TRBJ2-5; D perhaps matches TRBD2 (5 bases). The germline V gene has CDR1 SGHDT and CDR2 YYEEEE. The V end was cut by 3 bases, the J end by 0 bases, with 15 bases between. This CDR3 comprises 16 residues. The CDR3 DNA is TGTGCCAGCAGCTGGAGGAATACAGCGAACCAAGAGACCCAGTACTTC. Protein product: CASSWRNTANQETQYF.

V gene TRBV6-2 or TRBV6-3 combines with J gene TRBJ1-1, with no clear D. The germline CDR1 and CDR2 sequences are MNHEY and SVGEGT. This CDR3 region has 16 residues. Trimming shortened V by 2 bases and J by 1 base, and 14 bases separated the two germline ends. This chain's CDR3 is CASSYGPGGKNTEAFF. CDR3 sequence (DNA): TGTGCCAGCAGTTACGGTCCGGGAGGGAAGAACACTGAAGCTTTCTTT.

This clone was recorded a few times. The chain is built from TRBV28 and TRBJ2-7; TRBD1 might be the D (6 bases). The length of the CDR3 is 14 residues. Germline assignment: CDR1 MDHEN and CDR2 SYDVKM. The V end lost 6 bases, the J end lost 2 bases, and 14 bases lay between the germline ends. The CDR3 DNA reads as TGTGCCAGCAGCCCGTTCACAGGGACCTACGAGCAGTACTTC. Translating it yields CASSPFTGTYEQYF.

V and J are TRBV5-1 and TRBJ2-2; the D is unclear. The germline CDR1 and CDR2 sequences are SGHRS and YFSETQ. This CDR3 comprises 16 residues. Deletions cut 0 bases from V and 0 bases from J, with 9 bases between. CDR3 residues: CASSLGQIANTGELFF. The CDR3 DNA reads TGCGCCAGCAGCTTGGGGCAAATCGCGAACACCGGGGAGCTGTTTTTT. The variable domain in full, completed from reference TRBV5-1 and TRBJ2-2, reads KAGVTQTPRYLIKTRGQQVTLSCSPISGHRSVSWYQQTPGQGLQFLFEYFSETQRNKGNFPGRFSGRQFSNSRSEMNVSTLELGDSALYLCASSLGQIANTGELFFGEGSRLTVL.

This clone was seen more than once but under ten times. CDR3 sequence: CAWSHNSGTGVSPLHF. For the CDR3, the DNA is TGTGCCTGGAGTCACAACTCCGGGACAGGGGTTTCACCCCTCCACTTT. This rearrangement joins TRBV30 to TRBJ1-6; TRBD1 matches at 10 bases. Per the germline V gene, CDR1 is GTSNPN and CDR2 is SVGIG (reference sequence). The CDR3 is made up of 16 amino acids. Unmatched junction bases numbered 10, after V lost 2 bases and J lost 9 bases.

This clone appeared a single time. The rearrangement uses TRBV5-8 and TRBJ2-7; D not resolved. The V gene lost 1 base and the J gene lost 1 base, with 12 bases spanning the gap. Germline-derived CDR1 and CDR2 are SGHTS and YDEGEE. The CDR3 contains 15 residues. The CDR3 nucleotides are TGTGCCAGCAGCTTGTACCAAGTCCTTTCCTACGAGCAGTACTTC. It specifies CASSLYQVLSYEQYF.

The chain combines TRBV28 with TRBJ1-2; TRBD1 aligns across 10 bases. Losses at the gene ends were 4 bases for V and 3 bases for J; bases not matched to a gene: 11. Germline V gene lookup returns CDR1 MDHEN and CDR2 SYDVKM. The CDR3 totals 17 residues. The CDR3: CASSSLGTGDSDYGYTF. In DNA form, the CDR3 reads TGTGCCAGCAGTTCTCTGGGGACAGGGGATTCGGACTATGGCTACACCTTC.

The V call is TRBV21-1, the J call TRBJ2-3; TRBD1 is taken as the D call from the table, unchecked against the DNA. TRBV21-1 is a listed pseudogene. This CDR3 has 15 residues. Written as DNA, the CDR3 is TGTGCCAGCAGCTTGACAGGTTGGTGCACAGATACGCAGTATTTT. It translates to CASSLTGWCTDTQYF.

The chain links TRBV10-3 to TRBJ1-1; a weak D match, TRBD1 (6 bases). Germline V gene lookup returns CDR1 ENHRY and CDR2 SYGVKD. This CDR3 is built from 16 residues. Trimming stripped 1 base from V and 1 base from J, with 13 bases between. CDR3 sequence (DNA): TGTGCCATCAGTGAGTGGGGGGGCGCGACGAACACTGAAGCTTTCTTT. The encoded protein is CAISEWGGATNTEAFF.

The V call is TRBV19, the J call TRBJ2-2; D gene ambiguous. The CDR3 is 14 amino acids. Germline loops: CDR1 LNHDA, CDR2 SQIVND (reference sequence). The V end lost 7 bases, the J end lost 0 bases, and 9 bases lay between the germline ends. In DNA form, the CDR3 reads TGTGCCAGTAAATCGGAGACGAACACCGGGGAGCTGTTTTTT. Amino acid sequence: CASKSETNTGELFF.

This clone has a handful of counts. V and J are TRBV9 and TRBJ1-5; 7 bases align to TRBD1. The CDR3 is made up of 15 amino acids. Unmatched junction bases numbered 4, after V lost 0 bases and J lost 4 bases. Germline CDR1 reads SGDLS; CDR2 reads YYNGEE. CDR3 sequence reads: CASSVAGQQNQPQHF. For the CDR3, the DNA is TGTGCCAGCAGCGTAGCGGGACAGCAAAATCAGCCCCAGCATTTT.